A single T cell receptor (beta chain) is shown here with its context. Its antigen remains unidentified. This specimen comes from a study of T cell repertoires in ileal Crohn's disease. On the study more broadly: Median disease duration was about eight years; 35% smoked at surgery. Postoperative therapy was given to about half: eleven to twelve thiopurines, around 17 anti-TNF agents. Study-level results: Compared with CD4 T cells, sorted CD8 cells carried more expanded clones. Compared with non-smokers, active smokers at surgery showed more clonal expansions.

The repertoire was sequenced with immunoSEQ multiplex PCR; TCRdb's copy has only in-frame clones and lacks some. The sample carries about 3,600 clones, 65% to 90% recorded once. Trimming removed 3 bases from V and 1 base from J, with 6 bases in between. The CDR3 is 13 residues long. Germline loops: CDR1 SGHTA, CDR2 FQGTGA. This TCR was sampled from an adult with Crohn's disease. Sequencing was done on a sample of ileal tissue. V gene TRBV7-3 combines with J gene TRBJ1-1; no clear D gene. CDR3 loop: CASSLGRNTEAFF. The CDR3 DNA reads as TGTGCCAGCAGCTTGGGCAGGAACACTGAAGCTTTCTTT.